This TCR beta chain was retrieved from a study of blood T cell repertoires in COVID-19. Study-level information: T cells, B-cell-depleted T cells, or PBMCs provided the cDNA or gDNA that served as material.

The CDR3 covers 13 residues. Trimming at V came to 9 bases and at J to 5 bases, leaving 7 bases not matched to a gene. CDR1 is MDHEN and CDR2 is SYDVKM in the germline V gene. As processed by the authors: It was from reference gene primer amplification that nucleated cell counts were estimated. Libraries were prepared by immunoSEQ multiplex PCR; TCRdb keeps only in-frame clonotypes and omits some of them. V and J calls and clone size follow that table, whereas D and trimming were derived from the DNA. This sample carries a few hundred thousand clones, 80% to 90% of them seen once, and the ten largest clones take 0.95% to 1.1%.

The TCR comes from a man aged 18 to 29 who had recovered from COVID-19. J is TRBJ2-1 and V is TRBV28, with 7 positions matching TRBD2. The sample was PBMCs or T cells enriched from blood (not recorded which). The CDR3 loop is CASGRAGDNEQFF. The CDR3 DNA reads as TGTGCCAGTGGGAGGGCCGGCGACAATGAGCAGTTCTTC.